The sequence of this TCR beta chain was determined in a study of blood T cell repertoires in COVID-19 (dated by TCRdb to 2020 to 2022). Turning to the overall study: Samples covering the acute and convalescent phases of COVID-19 were provided by collaborators in the United States, Italy and Spain. The prospective study material was composed of cDNA or gDNA derived from T cells, B-cell-depleted T cells, or PBMCs. Subjects who had been exposed to COVID-19, were actively infected with it, or had recovered from it provided the deeply sampled blood TCRbeta repertoires that made up the dataset. The repertoires were released in a freely available public database intended as a resource for research on the immune response to SARS-CoV-2. Samples were obtained from the ongoing ImmuneRACE study (first 160 participants) and from some 1,300 subjects provided by 6 global collaborators. The sample metadata nearly always contained a de-identified subject ID, COVID-19 status, age in years and sex. Where available, HLA class I and class II types were obtained from metadata supplied by the sample provider rather than from assay-based typing. Beyond this particular receptor, the publication reports: The quantity of clinical and demographic metadata differed by source and by participant and was supplied without curation.

The collaborating institutions used their own protocols to collect whole blood in K2EDTA tubes. For TCRbeta analysis, collaborator samples were shipped as frozen whole blood, as isolated PBMCs, or as DNA extracted from either sample type. The immunoSEQ Assay, a bias-controlled multiplex PCR, was used to amplify TCRbeta CDR3 regions from genomic DNA. The authors' pipeline ran thus. Within the assay, amplification of reference gene primers was used to estimate how many nucleated cells each sample contained. Sequence reads were collapsed and filtered to measure the absolute abundance of every unique TCRbeta CDR3 rearrangement. For each sample, productive Simpson clonality was calculated as the square root of Simpson's diversity index across productive rearrangements. What TCRdb holds here is the immuneACCESS table cut down to in-frame rearrangements. Part of the clones is not present; checked against another copy, under half of the missing clones reflect an unresolved V gene, and the others are unexplained. Clone size and V and J calls were adopted from that table, with D and trimming inferred from the DNA. The sample table shows about 260,000 clones, and around four fifths are seen once. The ten top clones hold under 5.5% of the sample.

V was cut back by 2 bases and J by 1 base, leaving a gap of 11 bases between them. Reading from cysteine to phenylalanine, the CDR3 counts 15 amino acids. CDR3 DNA only is kept here, 45 bases in frame from base 1. CDR1 and CDR2 are drawn from the germline V gene (reference sequence): LNHDA, SQIVND. As to this clone: The antigen it binds to is not known. It has no much larger one-base neighbor in the sample; base qualities were not kept.

The TCR comes from a man aged 55 to 70 with acute or convalescent COVID-19. The sequence joins TRBV19 to TRBJ2-5; D gene: possibly TRBD2, on 6 matching bases. Specimen: peripheral blood. The nucleotide sequence reads TGTGCCAGTAGTATAAGGGCGGGACTCCAAGAGACCCAGTACTTC. Its protein is CASSIRAGLQETQYF.